This T cell receptor beta chain originates from a study of T cells in narcolepsy. Findings and limits, study-wide: Autoreactive clone sequences were missing from some blood memory CD4+ repertoires. Autoreactive clonotypes reportedly recurred in blood of same and different patients, not controls.

The CDR3 covers 16 residues. Germline CDR1 SGHRS, CDR2 YFSETQ. Losses at the gene ends were 3 bases for V and 7 bases for J; bases not matched to a gene: 9. Using immunoSEQ multiplex PCR, the repertoire was profiled, and TCRdb retains in-frame clones only, with some absent. The sample contains around 24,000 clones, 81% of which appear only once. Of note for this clone: Its target is unknown.

The rearrangement uses TRBV5-1 and TRBJ2-1; 11 nucleotides line up with TRBD2. The sample taken for sequencing was memory (CD45RA-) CD4+ T cells from blood. This receptor was taken from a human donor in good health. CDR3 sequence (DNA): TGCGCCAGCAGCTACAATGTCCTAGCGGGAGGAAATGAGCAGTTCTTC. It encodes CASSYNVLAGGNEQFF.